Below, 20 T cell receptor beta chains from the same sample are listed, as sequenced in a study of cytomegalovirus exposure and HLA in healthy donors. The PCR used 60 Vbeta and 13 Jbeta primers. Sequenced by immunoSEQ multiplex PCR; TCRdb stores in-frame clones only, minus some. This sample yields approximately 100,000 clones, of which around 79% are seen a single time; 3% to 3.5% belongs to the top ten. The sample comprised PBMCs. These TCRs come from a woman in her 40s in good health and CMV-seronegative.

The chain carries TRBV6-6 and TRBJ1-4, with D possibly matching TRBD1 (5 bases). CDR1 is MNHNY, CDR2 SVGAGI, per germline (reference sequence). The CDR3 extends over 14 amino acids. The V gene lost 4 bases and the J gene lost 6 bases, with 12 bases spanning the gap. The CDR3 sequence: CASSLQEPYEKLFF. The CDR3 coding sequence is TGTGCCAGCAGTTTACAGGAGCCTTATGAAAAACTGTTTTTT.

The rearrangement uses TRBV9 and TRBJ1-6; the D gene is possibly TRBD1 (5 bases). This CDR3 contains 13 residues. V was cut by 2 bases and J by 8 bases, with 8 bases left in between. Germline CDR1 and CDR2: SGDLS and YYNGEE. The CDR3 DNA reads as TGTGCCAGCAGCGTGGGGGGGGATTCACCCCTCCACTTT. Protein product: CASSVGGDSPLHF.

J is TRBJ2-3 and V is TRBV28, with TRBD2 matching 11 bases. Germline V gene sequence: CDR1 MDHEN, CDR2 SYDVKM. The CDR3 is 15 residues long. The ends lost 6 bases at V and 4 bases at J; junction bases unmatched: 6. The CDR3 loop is CASSQLAGGADTQYF. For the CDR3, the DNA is TGTGCCAGCAGCCAATTAGCGGGAGGGGCAGATACGCAGTATTTT.

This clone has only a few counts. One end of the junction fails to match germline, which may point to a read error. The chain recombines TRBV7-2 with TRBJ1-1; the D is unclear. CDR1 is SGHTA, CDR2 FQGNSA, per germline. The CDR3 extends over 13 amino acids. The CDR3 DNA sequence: TGTGCCAGCAGCTTAGATGCCAGGCCTGAGGCTTTCTTT. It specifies CASSLDARPEAFF.

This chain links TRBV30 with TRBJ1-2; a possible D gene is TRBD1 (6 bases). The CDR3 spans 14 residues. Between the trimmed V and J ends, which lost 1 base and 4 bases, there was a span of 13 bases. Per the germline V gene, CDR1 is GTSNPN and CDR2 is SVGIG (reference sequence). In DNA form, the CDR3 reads TGTGCCTGGAGTGAGGACAGAAGCTTCTATGGCTACACCTTC. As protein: CAWSEDRSFYGYTF.

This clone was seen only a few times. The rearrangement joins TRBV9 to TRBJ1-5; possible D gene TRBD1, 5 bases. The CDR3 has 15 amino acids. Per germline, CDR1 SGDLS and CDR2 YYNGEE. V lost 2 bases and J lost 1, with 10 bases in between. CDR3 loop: CASSVSGASNQPQHF. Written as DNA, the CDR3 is TGTGCCAGCAGCGTTAGTGGGGCGAGCAATCAGCCCCAGCATTTT. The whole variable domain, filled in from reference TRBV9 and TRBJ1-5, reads DSGVTQTPKHLITATGQRVTLRCSPRSGDLSVYWYQQSLDQGLQFLIQYYNGEERAKGNILERFSAQQFPDLHSELNLSSLELGDSALYFCASSVSGASNQPQHFGDGTRLSIL.

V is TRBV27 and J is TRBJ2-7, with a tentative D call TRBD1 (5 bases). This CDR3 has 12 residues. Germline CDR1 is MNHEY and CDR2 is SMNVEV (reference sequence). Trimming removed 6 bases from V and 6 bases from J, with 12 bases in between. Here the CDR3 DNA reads TGTGCCAGCAGCCTTAGTAGGGGCGAGCAGTACTTC. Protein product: CASSLSRGEQYF.

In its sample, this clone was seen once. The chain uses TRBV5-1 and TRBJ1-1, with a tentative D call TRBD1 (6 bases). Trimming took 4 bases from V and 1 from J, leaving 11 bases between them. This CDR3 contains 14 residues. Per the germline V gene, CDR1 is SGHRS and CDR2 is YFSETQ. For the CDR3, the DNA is TGCGCCAGCAGCCAGGGGCGGCCGAACACTGAAGCTTTCTTT. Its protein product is CASSQGRPNTEAFF.

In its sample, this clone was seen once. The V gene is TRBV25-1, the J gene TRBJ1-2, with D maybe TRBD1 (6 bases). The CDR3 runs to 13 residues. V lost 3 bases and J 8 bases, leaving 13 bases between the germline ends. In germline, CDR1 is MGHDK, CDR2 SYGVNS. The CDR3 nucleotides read TGTGCCAGCAGTGACCGGGGGGCCGAGGGCTACACCTTC. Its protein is CASSDRGAEGYTF.

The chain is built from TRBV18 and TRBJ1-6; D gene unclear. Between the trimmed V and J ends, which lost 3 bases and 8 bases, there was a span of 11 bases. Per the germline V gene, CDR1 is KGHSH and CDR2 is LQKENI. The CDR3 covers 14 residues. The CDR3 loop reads CASSPTPKDSPLHF. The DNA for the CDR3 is TGTGCCAGCTCACCGACACCAAAGGATTCACCCCTCCACTTT.

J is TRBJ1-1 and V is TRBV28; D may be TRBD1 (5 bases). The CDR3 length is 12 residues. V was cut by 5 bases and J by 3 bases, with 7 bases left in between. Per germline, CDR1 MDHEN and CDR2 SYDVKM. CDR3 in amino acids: CASSRGDTEAFF. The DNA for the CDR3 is TGTGCCAGCAGTCGGGGGGACACTGAAGCTTTCTTT.

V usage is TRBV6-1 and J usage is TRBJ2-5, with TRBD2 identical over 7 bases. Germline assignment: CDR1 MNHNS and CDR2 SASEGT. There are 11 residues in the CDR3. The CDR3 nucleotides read TGTGCGGGGAGGGGATTGGAGACCCAGTACTTC. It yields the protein CAGRGLETQYF.

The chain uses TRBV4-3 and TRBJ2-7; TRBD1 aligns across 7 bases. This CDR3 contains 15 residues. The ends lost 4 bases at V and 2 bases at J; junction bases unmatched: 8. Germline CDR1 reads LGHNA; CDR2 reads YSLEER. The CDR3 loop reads CASSPAGDRPYEQYF. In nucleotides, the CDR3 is TGCGCCAGCAGCCCTGCTGGGGACAGACCCTACGAGCAGTACTTC.

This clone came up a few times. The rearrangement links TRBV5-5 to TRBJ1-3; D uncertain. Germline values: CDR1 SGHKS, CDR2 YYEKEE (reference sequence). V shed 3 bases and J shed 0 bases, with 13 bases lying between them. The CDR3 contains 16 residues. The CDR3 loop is CASSSIPDFSGNTIYF. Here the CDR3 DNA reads TGTGCCAGCAGCTCGATCCCAGATTTCTCTGGAAACACCATATATTTT.

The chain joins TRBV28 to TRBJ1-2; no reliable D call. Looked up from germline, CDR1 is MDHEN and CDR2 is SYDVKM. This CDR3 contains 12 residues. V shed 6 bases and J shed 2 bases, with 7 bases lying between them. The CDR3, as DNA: TGTGCCAGCAGGTCGGGGAACTATGGCTACACCTTC. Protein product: CASRSGNYGYTF.

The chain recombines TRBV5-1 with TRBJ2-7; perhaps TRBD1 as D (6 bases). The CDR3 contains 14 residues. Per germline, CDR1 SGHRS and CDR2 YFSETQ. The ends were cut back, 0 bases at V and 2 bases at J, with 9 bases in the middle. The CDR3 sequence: CASSLDRATYEQYF. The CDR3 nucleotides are TGCGCCAGCAGCTTGGACAGGGCGACCTACGAGCAGTACTTC.

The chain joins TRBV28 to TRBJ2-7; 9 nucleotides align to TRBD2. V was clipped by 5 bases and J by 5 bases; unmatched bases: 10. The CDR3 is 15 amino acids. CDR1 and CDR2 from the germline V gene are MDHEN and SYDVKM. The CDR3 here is CASSPSSGVPHEQYF. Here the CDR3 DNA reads TGTGCCAGCAGTCCCTCTAGCGGGGTCCCTCACGAGCAGTACTTC. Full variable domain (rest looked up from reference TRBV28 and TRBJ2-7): DVKVTQSSRYLVKRTGEKVFLECVQDMDHENMFWYRQDPGLGLRLIYFSYDVKMKEKGDIPEGYSVSREKKERFSLILESASTNQTSMYLCASSPSSGVPHEQYFGPGTRLTVT.

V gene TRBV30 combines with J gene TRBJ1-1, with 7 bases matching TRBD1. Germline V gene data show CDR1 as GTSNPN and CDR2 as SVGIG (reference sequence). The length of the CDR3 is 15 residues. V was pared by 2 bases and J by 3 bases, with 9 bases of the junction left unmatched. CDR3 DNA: TGTGCCTGGAGTCTACTGACAGGGATGGACACTGAAGCTTTCTTT. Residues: CAWSLLTGMDTEAFF.

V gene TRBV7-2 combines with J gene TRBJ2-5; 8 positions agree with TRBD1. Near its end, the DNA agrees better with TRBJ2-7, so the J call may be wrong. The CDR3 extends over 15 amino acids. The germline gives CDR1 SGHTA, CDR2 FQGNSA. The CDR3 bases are TGTGCCAGCAGCACTACAGGGGGAGCCTCCTACGAGCAGTACTTC. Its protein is CASSTTGGASYEQYF.

The CDR3 region is CASRIAGFPTEATGELFF. CDR3 sequence (DNA): TGTGCCAGTAGAATTGCCGGGTTCCCGACAGAGGCCACCGGGGAGCTGTTTTTT. This chain links TRBV19 with TRBJ2-2; D is perhaps TRBD1 (5 bases). Germline assignment: CDR1 LNHDA and CDR2 SQIVND (reference sequence). The CDR3 is 18 residues long. Trimming took off 6 bases at V and 4 bases at J, with 24 bases between the two ends.